These 25 T cell receptor beta chains were all obtained from the same sample, sequenced in a study of blood T cell repertoires in COVID-19. Clones were sequenced by immunoSEQ multiplex PCR, and TCRdb holds only the in-frame ones, with some missing. The table lists some 150,000 clones, 80% to 90% of them singletons. Sequencing was done on a sample of peripheral blood. The origin of the receptors is a woman aged 55 to 70 who had recovered from COVID-19.

The genes are TRBV5-1 and TRBJ2-3, with 7 bases aligning to TRBD2. The CDR3 has 16 amino acids. The germline V gene has CDR1 SGHRS and CDR2 YFSETQ. V was clipped by 0 bases and J by 3 bases; unmatched bases: 7. The DNA of the CDR3 is TGCGCCAGCAGCTTGGAACCCAGCGGGGCGACAGATACGCAGTATTTT. Its protein is CASSLEPSGATDTQYF.

The CDR3 region is CASSDPGGEYNEQFF. The CDR3 DNA reads as TGTGCCAGCAGTGATCCGGGGGGGGAGTACAATGAGCAGTTCTTC. The rearrangement links TRBV2 to TRBJ2-1, with 8 bases identical to TRBD2. The germline CDR1 and CDR2 sequences are SNHLY and FYNNEI. Unmatched junction bases numbered 5, after V lost 3 bases and J lost 4 bases. CDR3 size: 15 residues.

J is TRBJ2-6 and V is TRBV6-5; the D is unclear. Germline V gene data show CDR1 as MNHEY and CDR2 as SVGAGI. The CDR3 extends over 15 amino acids. Trimming pared 3 bases from V and 0 bases from J, leaving 6 bases between. For the CDR3, the DNA is TGTGCCAGCAGTTATGGAGTCTCTGGGGCCAACGTCCTGACTTTC. It codes for CASSYGVSGANVLTF.

J is TRBJ1-2 and V is TRBV5-1; 8 bases are shared with TRBD1. V shed 4 bases and J 6 bases; nucleotides not matched to a gene: 2. The CDR3 has 12 amino acids. Per germline, CDR1 SGHRS and CDR2 YFSETQ. This CDR3 reads CASSVQGDGYTF. The CDR3 bases are TGCGCCAGCAGCGTACAGGGGGATGGCTACACCTTC.

The CDR3 here is CASSSRQARGNIQYF. The CDR3 coding sequence is TGTGCCAGCAGCTCGAGACAGGCCCGAGGAAACATTCAGTACTTC. The V and J genes are TRBV5-8 and TRBJ2-4, with D perhaps matching TRBD1 (6 bases). The V gene lost 3 bases and the J gene lost 6 bases, with 16 bases spanning the gap. The CDR3 loop spans 15 amino acids. The V gene's germline CDR1 is SGHTS and CDR2 YDEGEE.

The genes are TRBV28 and TRBJ1-6; 12 bases agree with TRBD1. CDR3 length equals 17 residues. V dropped 3 bases and J dropped 7; count of bases not matched to a gene: 7. Germline V CDR1 and CDR2: MDHEN, SYDVKM. The DNA of the CDR3 is TGTGCCAGCAGTTTCTATGGGACAGGGGGCTTCAATTCACCCCTCCACTTT. The encoded protein is CASSFYGTGGFNSPLHF.

The genes are TRBV7-2 and TRBJ2-1, with D possibly TRBD1 on 6 matching bases. Germline-derived CDR1 and CDR2 are SGHTA and FQGNSA. V was clipped by 3 bases and J by 6 bases, with 15 bases between them. The CDR3 is made up of 15 amino acids. CDR3 sequence reads: CASSFNWGRFNEQFF. CDR3 DNA sequence: TGTGCCAGCAGCTTCAACTGGGGGCGCTTCAATGAGCAGTTCTTC.

This chain links TRBV3-1 (or the pseudogene TRBV3-2) with TRBJ2-7; D not resolved. Germline values: CDR1 LGHDT, CDR2 YNNKEL (reference sequence). Trimming pared 1 base from V and 0 bases from J, leaving 13 bases between. The CDR3 covers 16 residues. CDR3 in DNA: TGTGCCAGCAGCCAAGGTTGGTCAGGAAGCTCCTACGAGCAGTACTTC. Translation: CASSQGWSGSSYEQYF.

V and J are TRBV5-4 and TRBJ2-6; D is ambiguous. The V end was cut by 2 bases, the J end by 0 bases, with 6 bases between. Germline assignment: CDR1 SGHNT and CDR2 YYREEE (reference sequence). This CDR3 has 15 amino acids. The CDR3 DNA is TGTGCCAGCAGCTTCGAGTTCTCTGGGGCCAACGTCCTGACTTTC. Protein product: CASSFEFSGANVLTF.

This chain uses TRBV4-1 with TRBJ1-2; possibly TRBD1 for D (5 bases). Germline V gives CDR1 MGHRA, CDR2 YSYEKL. The V end lost 3 bases, the J end lost 4 bases, and 9 bases lay between the germline ends. The CDR3 contains 13 residues. This CDR3 reads CASSQEGTYGYTF. Here the CDR3 DNA reads TGCGCCAGCAGCCAGGAGGGGACCTATGGCTACACCTTC.

V gene TRBV2 combines with J gene TRBJ2-7, with TRBD2 matching 7 bases. V lost 4 bases, J lost 6 bases, and 21 bases stayed unmatched. Germline CDR1 reads SNHLY; CDR2 reads FYNNEI. The CDR3 is 18 residues long. This CDR3 is CASSGSWFGRTRPAEQYF. DNA for the CDR3: TGTGCCAGCAGTGGGTCCTGGTTCGGTCGGACTAGGCCGGCCGAGCAGTACTTC.

In its sample, this clone was seen once. In DNA form, the CDR3 reads TGCAGCGTTGGTGTTACAGGGGGCTCTGGCTACACCTTC. This translates into CSVGVTGGSGYTF. V usage is TRBV29-1 and J usage is TRBJ1-2; 9 bases map to TRBD1. CDR1 and CDR2 from the germline V gene are SQVTM and ANQGSEA. After removal of 4 bases from V and 7 bases from J, the junction contained 7 bases not matched to a gene. CDR3 length: 13 residues. The full variable domain, its missing parts supplied by reference TRBV29-1 and TRBJ1-2, is SAVISQKPSRDICQRGTSLTIQCQVDSQVTMMFWYRQQPGQSLTLIATANQGSEATYESGFVIDKFPISRPNLTFSTLTVSNMSPEDSSIYLCSVGVTGGSGYTFGSGTRLTVV.

This clone was observed a handful of times. J is TRBJ1-4 and V is TRBV5-1, with D unclear. Germline-derived CDR1 and CDR2 are SGHRS and YFSETQ. This CDR3 region has 15 residues. V lost 0 bases and J 7 bases, leaving 13 bases between the germline ends. The CDR3 DNA is TGCGCCAGCAGCTTGGGGTCGCAGTCTGGTGAAAAACTGTTTTTT. Translation: CASSLGSQSGEKLFF.

This clone has just one count. This sequence joins TRBV3-1 (or the pseudogene TRBV3-2) and TRBJ2-5, with 8 bases fitting TRBD1. This CDR3 comprises 13 residues. After removal of 0 bases from V and 7 bases from J, the junction contained 1 base not matched to a gene. The germline V gene has CDR1 LGHDT and CDR2 YNNKEL (reference sequence). CDR3: CASSQDQGATQYF. The CDR3 DNA sequence: TGTGCCAGCAGCCAAGATCAGGGGGCGACCCAGTACTTC.

The chain combines TRBV27 with TRBJ2-3; 8 bases fit TRBD2. The CDR3 covers 16 residues. Germline CDR1 MNHEY, CDR2 SMNVEV (reference sequence). With 3 bases clipped from V and 2 bases from J, the junction kept 7 bases outside the gene matches. CDR3 sequence reads: CASSFMSGGTTDTQYF. CDR3 nucleotides: TGTGCCAGCAGTTTCATGAGCGGGGGTACCACAGATACGCAGTATTTT.

This chain uses TRBV27 with TRBJ1-6; no reliable D call. This CDR3 comprises 13 residues. Germline CDR1 reads MNHEY; CDR2 reads SMNVEV (reference sequence). Trimming shortened V by 7 bases and J by 6 bases, and 10 bases separated the two germline ends. The CDR3 DNA reads TGTGCCAGCAAGTGGCAGGTTAATTCACCCCTCCACTTT. Residues: CASKWQVNSPLHF.

The chain has TRBV5-1 and TRBJ2-1; 10 bases agree with TRBD1. Per the germline V gene, CDR1 is SGHRS and CDR2 is YFSETQ. This CDR3 region has 16 residues. The V gene end was trimmed by 2 bases and the J gene end by 6 bases; junction bases not matched to a gene: 8. CDR3 nucleotides: TGCGCCAGCAGCTTACCGGGACAGGGGACCATCAATGAGCAGTTCTTC. Translated, it gives CASSLPGQGTINEQFF.

This sequence joins TRBV3-1 (or the pseudogene TRBV3-2) and TRBJ2-1; a weak D match, TRBD2 (6 bases). The CDR3 length is 16 residues. The V end was cut by 3 bases, the J end by 0 bases, with 12 bases between. The germline gives CDR1 LGHDT, CDR2 YNNKEL (reference sequence). The CDR3 protein is CASSHYRGNSYNEQFF. DNA of the CDR3: TGTGCCAGCAGCCATTATCGCGGGAACTCCTACAATGAGCAGTTCTTC.

The CDR3 spells CASSNYRGLNEKLFF. CDR3 nucleotides: TGCGCCAGCAGCAACTACAGGGGGCTGAATGAAAAACTGTTTTTT. V and J are TRBV5-1 and TRBJ1-4; 9 bases are a match to TRBD1. Germline trimming cut 4 bases from V and 5 bases from J; bases unmatched to any gene: 6. The CDR3 runs 15 residues. The germline CDR1 and CDR2 sequences are SGHRS and YFSETQ.

The genes are TRBV19 and TRBJ2-1, with 13 bases fitting TRBD2. CDR1 and CDR2 from the germline V gene are LNHDA and SQIVND (reference sequence). The CDR3 consists of 19 residues. Unmatched junction bases numbered 8, after V lost 3 bases and J lost 0 bases. CDR3 sequence (DNA): TGTGCCAGTAGTATCCCGGGACTAGCGGGGCCCGGCTCCTACAATGAGCAGTTCTTC. Its translation is CASSIPGLAGPGSYNEQFF.

The chain is built from TRBV3-1 (or the pseudogene TRBV3-2) and TRBJ2-4, with D uncertain. The V end was cut by 0 bases, the J end by 9 bases, with 6 bases between. CDR1 is LGHDT, CDR2 YNNKEL, per germline (reference sequence). The CDR3 loop spans 12 amino acids. The DNA of the CDR3 is TGTGCCAGCAGCCAAGATCAGTTCATTCAGTACTTC. This codes for CASSQDQFIQYF.

The gene calls are TRBV16 and TRBJ1-1; TRBD1 aligns across 7 bases. This CDR3 region has 17 residues. Unmatched junction bases numbered 13, after V lost 1 base and J lost 5 bases. The V gene's germline CDR1 is KGHSY and CDR2 FQNENV. The CDR3 DNA sequence: TGTGCCAGCAGCCAATTCGGCGGGGCAGGGGGTCTAACTGAAGCTTTCTTT. Translated: CASSQFGGAGGLTEAFF. Using reference TRBV16 and TRBJ1-1 for the parts outside the CDR3, the full variable domain is GEEVAQTPKHLVRGEGQKAKLYCAPIKGHSYVFWYQQVLKNEFKFLISFQNENVFDETGMPKERFSAKCLPNSPCSLEIQATKLEDSAVYFCASSQFGGAGGLTEAFFGQGTRLTVV.

V gene TRBV6-6 combines with J gene TRBJ2-7, with 11 bases identical to TRBD1. The CDR3 is 15 amino acids. Germline assignment: CDR1 MNHNY and CDR2 SVGAGI (reference sequence). V dropped 6 bases and J dropped 0; count of bases not matched to a gene: 4. The CDR3 DNA is TGTGCCAGCAGATCCGGGACAGGGGGCTCCTACGAGCAGTACTTC. Its translation is CASRSGTGGSYEQYF.

The chain couples TRBV29-1 to TRBJ2-5; a weak D match, TRBD1 (6 bases). In germline, CDR1 is SQVTM, CDR2 ANQGSEA. Trimming shortened V by 3 bases and J by 5 bases, and 13 bases separated the two germline ends. This CDR3 contains 13 residues. The CDR3 loop is CSVDRGTGETQYF. CDR3 bases: TGCAGCGTTGACAGGGGAACGGGGGAGACCCAGTACTTC. The entire variable domain, with the rest obtained from reference TRBV29-1 and TRBJ2-5, is as follows: SAVISQKPSRDICQRGTSLTIQCQVDSQVTMMFWYRQQPGQSLTLIATANQGSEATYESGFVIDKFPISRPNLTFSTLTVSNMSPEDSSIYLCSVDRGTGETQYFGPGTRLLVL.

The rearrangement uses TRBV19 and TRBJ1-1, with D unresolved. V shed 1 base and J shed 3 bases, with 6 bases lying between them. This CDR3 region has 13 residues. Germline loops: CDR1 LNHDA, CDR2 SQIVND (reference sequence). CDR3 residues: CASSIVEDTEAFF. In DNA, the CDR3 is TGTGCCAGTAGTATAGTGGAGGACACTGAAGCTTTCTTT.